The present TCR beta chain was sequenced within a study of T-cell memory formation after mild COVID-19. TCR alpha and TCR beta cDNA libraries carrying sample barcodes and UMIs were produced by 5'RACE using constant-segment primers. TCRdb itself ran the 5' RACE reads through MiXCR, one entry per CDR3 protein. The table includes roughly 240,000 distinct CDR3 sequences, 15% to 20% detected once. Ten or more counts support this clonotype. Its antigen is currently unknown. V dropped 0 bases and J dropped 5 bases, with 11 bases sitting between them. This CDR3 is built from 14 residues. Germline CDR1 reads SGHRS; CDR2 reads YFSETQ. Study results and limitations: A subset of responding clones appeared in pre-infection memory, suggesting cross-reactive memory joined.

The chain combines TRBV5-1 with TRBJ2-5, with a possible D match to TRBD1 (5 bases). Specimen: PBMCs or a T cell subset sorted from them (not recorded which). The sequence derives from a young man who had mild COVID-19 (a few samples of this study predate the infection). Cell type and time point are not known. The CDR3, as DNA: TGCGCCAGCAGCTTGGAAGGAAGGGGCGAGACCCAGTACTTC. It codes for CASSLEGRGETQYF. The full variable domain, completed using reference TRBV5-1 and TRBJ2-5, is KAGVTQTPRYLIKTRGQQVTLSCSPISGHRSVSWYQQTPGQGLQFLFEYFSETQRNKGNFPGRFSGRQFSNSRSEMNVSTLELGDSALYLCASSLEGRGETQYFGPGTRLLVL.